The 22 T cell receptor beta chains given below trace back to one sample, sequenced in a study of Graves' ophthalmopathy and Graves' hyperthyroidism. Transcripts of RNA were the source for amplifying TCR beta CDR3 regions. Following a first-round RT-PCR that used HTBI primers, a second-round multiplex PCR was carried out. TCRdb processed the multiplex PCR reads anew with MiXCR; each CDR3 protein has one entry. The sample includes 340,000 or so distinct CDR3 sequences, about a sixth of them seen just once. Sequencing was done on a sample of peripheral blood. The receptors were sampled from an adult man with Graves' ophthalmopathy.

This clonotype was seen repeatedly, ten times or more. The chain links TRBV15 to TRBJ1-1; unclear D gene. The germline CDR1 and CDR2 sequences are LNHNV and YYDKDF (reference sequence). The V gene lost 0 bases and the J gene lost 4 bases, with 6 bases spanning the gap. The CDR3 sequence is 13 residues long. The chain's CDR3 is CATSRDFSTEAFF. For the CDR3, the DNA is TGTGCCACCAGCAGAGATTTTTCCACTGAAGCTTTCTTT.

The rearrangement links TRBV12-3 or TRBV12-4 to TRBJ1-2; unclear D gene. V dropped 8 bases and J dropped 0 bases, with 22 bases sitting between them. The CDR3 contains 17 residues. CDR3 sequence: CASLKEFLGSTNYGYTF. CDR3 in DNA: TGTGCCAGCCTTAAGGAGTTTTTGGGCAGTACTAACTATGGCTACACCTTC.

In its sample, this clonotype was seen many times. The CDR3 coding sequence is TGTGCCAGCCACGGAGCCGGGGAGCTGTTTTTT. It specifies CASHGAGELFF. The V and J genes are TRBV10-3 and TRBJ2-2; D unclear. The ends were cut back, 10 bases at V and 6 bases at J, with 9 bases in the middle. The CDR3 covers 11 residues. Germline CDR1 ENHRY, CDR2 SYGVKD.

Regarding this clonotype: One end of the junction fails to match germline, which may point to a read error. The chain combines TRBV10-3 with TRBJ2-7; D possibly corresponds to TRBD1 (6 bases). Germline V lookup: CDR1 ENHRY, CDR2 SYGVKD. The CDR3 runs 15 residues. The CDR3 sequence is CVISDRTRSSYEQYF. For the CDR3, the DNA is TGTGTCATCAGTGACAGGACCCGAAGCTCCTACGAGCAGTACTTC.

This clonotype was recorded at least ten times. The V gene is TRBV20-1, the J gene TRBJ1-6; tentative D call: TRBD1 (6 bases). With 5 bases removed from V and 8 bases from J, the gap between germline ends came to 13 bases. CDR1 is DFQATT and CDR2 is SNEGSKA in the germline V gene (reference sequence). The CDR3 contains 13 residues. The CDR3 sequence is CSADDGTYSPLHF. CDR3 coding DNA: TGCAGTGCTGACGACGGGACATATTCACCCCTCCACTTT.

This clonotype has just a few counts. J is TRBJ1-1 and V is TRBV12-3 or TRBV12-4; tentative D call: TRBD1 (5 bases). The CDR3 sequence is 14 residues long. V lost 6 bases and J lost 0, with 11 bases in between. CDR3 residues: CASRATDLNTEAFF. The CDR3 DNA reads TGTGCCAGCAGAGCGACAGATTTGAACACTGAAGCTTTCTTT.

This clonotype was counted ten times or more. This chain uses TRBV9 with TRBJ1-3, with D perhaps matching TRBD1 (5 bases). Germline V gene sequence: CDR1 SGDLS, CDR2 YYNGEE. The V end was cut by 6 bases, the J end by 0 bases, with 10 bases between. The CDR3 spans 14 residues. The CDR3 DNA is TGTGCCAGCACCACGGGGGGCTCTGGAAACACCATATATTTT. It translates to CASTTGGSGNTIYF.

As DNA, the CDR3 is TGTGCCAGCAGCTTATTACTAGCTCGGGAGACCCAGTACTTC. This sequence encodes CASSLLLARETQYF. The chain uses TRBV11-3 and TRBJ2-5; D is possibly TRBD2 (6 bases). The V end lost 2 bases, the J end lost 5 bases, and 12 bases lay between the germline ends. Germline CDR1 SGHNT, CDR2 YENEEA. The length of the CDR3 is 14 residues.

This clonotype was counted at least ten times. The CDR3 loop reads CASRQGAGYEQYF. CDR3 in DNA: TGTGCCAGCAGACAGGGGGCTGGCTACGAGCAGTACTTC. This chain uses TRBV6-1 with TRBJ2-7; 9 nucleotides agree with TRBD1. This CDR3 has 13 amino acids. V shed 6 bases and J 3 bases; nucleotides not matched to a gene: 3. CDR1 and CDR2 (germline): MNHNS, SASEGT.

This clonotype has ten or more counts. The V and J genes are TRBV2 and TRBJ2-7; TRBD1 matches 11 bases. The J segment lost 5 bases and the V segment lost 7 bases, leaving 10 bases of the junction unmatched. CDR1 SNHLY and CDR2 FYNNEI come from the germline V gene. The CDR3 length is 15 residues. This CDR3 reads CASTPPADRGHEQYF. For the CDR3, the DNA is TGTGCCAGCACCCCCCCGGCGGACAGGGGGCACGAGCAGTACTTC.

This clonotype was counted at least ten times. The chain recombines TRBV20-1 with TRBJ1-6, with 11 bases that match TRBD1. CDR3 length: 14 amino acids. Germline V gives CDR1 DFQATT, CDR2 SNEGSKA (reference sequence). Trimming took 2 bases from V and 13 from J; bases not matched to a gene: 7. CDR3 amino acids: CSARRGTGGKPLHF. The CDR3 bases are TGCAGTGCTAGACGCGGGACAGGGGGAAAGCCCCTCCACTTT.

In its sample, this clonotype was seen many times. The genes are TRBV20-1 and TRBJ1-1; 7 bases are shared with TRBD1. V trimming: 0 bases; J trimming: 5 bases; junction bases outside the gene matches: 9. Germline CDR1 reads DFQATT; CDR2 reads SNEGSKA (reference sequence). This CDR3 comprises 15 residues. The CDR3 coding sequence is TGCAGTGCTAGAGAGGGACAGCCAAGTGGAACTGAAGCTTTCTTT. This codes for CSAREGQPSGTEAFF.

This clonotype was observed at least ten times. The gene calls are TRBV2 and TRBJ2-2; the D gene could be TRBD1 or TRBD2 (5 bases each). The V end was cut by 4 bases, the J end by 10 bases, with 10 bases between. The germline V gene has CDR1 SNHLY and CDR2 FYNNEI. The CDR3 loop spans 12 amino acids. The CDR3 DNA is TGTGCCAGCAGTGTGGGGGTGGAGGAGCTGTTTTTT. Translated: CASSVGVEELFF.

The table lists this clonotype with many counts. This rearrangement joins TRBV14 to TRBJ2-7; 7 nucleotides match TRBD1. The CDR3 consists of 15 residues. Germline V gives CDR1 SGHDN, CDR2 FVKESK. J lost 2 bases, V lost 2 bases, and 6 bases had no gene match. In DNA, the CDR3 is TGTGCCAGCAGCCAATTCGGGCAGGGGGCCTACGAGCAGTACTTC. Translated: CASSQFGQGAYEQYF.

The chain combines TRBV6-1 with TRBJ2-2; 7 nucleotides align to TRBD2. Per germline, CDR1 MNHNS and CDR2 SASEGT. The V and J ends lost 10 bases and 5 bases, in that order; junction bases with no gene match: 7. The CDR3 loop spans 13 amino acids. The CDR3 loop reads CAMGGSGTGELFF. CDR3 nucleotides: TGTGCCATGGGCGGGAGCGGTACCGGGGAGCTGTTTTTT.

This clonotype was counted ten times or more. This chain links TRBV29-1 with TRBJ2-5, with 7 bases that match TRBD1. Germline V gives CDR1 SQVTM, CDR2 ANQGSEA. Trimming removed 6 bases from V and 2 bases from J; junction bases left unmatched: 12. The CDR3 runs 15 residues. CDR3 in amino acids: CSVKRTGQPQETQYF. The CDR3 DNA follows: TGCAGCGTAAAGCGAACGGGACAGCCACAAGAGACCCAGTACTTC. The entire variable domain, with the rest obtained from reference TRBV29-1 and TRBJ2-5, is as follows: SAVISQKPSRDICQRGTSLTIQCQVDSQVTMMFWYRQQPGQSLTLIATANQGSEATYESGFVIDKFPISRPNLTFSTLTVSNMSPEDSSIYLCSVKRTGQPQETQYFGPGTRLLVL.

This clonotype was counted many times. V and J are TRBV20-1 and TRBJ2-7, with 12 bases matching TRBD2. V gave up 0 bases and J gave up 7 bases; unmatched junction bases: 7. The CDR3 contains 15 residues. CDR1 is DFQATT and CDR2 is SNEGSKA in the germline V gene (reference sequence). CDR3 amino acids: CSARDSGLAGGEQYF. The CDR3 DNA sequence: TGCAGTGCTAGAGATTCAGGGCTAGCGGGAGGGGAGCAGTACTTC.

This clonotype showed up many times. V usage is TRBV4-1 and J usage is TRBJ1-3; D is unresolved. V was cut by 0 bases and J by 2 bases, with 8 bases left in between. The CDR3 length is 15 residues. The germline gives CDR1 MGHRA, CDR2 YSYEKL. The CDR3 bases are TGCGCCAGCAGCCAAGATGTCGGGGCTGGAAACACCATATATTTT. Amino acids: CASSQDVGAGNTIYF.

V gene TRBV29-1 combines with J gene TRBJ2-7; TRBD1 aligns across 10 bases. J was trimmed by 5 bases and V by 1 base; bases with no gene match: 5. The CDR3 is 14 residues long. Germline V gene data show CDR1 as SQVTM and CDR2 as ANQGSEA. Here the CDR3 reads CSVEGRQGADEQYF. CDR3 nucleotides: TGCAGCGTTGAAGGGCGACAGGGGGCCGACGAGCAGTACTTC.

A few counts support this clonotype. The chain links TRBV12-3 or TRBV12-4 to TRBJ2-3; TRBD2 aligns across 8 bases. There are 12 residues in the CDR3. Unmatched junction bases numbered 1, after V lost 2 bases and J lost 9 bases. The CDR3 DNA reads TGTGCCAGCAGTTTAAAGCGGGGGACGCAGTATTTT. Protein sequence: CASSLKRGTQYF.

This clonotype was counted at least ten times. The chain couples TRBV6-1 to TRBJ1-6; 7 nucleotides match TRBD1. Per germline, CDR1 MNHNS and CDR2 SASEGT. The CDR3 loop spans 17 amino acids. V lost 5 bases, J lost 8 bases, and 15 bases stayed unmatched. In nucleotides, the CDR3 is TGTGCCAGCAGTCGCCTCTCGACAGGGACGTTGGATTCACCCCTCCACTTT. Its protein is CASSRLSTGTLDSPLHF.

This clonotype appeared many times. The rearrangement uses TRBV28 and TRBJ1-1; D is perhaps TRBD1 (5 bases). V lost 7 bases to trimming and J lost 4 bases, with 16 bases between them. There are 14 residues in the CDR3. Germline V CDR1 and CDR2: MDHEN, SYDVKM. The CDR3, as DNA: TGTGCCAGCAAAAGGACCGCAAGGGGCACTGAAGCTTTCTTT. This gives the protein CASKRTARGTEAFF.